The T cell receptor beta chain described here comes from a study of shared clonotypes between healthy human individuals (dated by TCRdb to about 2020). Regarding the research as a whole: The cohort included three men and a couple of women between 18 and 49 years of age. For each donor, CD4 naive and CD4 memory were each given three plates, CD8 naive was given two plates, and CD8 memory was given one plate. The study deeply sequenced blood TCR repertoires of roughly five healthy adults to estimate repertoire size and the extent of clonotype sharing between individuals. To increase sequencing depth and limit assay-specific biases, different laboratories used diverse techniques to prepare libraries and sequence TCR repertoires. Between about 0.94 and 10 billion PBMCs per donor were obtained by leukapheresis. Here is what the overall study found, with its caveats: Incomplete sequencing was indicated by rarefaction of sorted-subset datasets, despite the large sequencing depth. Only blood was sampled, and tissue TCR repertoires likely differ from those in blood. Estimated clonotype richness was generally larger for naive than for memory subsets. Pairwise subsampling led to the expectation that sequencing depth would affect the degree of clonotype sharing among donors. About 5% of naive CD4, 3.5% of naive CD8, 2.3% of memory CD4, and roughly 0.4% of memory CD8 clonotypes were shared across several donors. The genetic and exposure-history diversity represented was limited by the small number of donors. Higher generation probabilities were observed for clonotypes shared by all four sorted-subset donors than for non-shared clonotypes.

TCR CDR3 regions were amplified from genomic DNA by multiplex PCR using the deep immunoSEQ assay. For each cell subset, the extracted genomic DNA was distributed evenly across all wells of several immunoSEQ 96-well plates, and each plate served as one replicate. For sorted subsets, about 200 ng genomic DNA, equal to 30,000 or so T cell genomes, was loaded into each replicate PCR. The purified libraries were quantified using a Qubit 3.0 fluorometer, sized with a Bioanalyzer 2100, and then quantified again using the KAPA Library Quantification kit. A separate single-read 150-cycle Illumina NextSeq 550 flow cell was used to sequence each immunoSEQ 96-well plate. Per the authors' processing: Because the immunoSEQ output included only junctional sequences and no quality scores, the filtering could not be the same as the filtering used for full-length reads. Sequences were annotated with PyIR, a Python wrapper for IgBLAST v1.9, using IMGT germline references to assign V/J genes and CDR3. Reads were removed for weak V/J assignments (E-value above 1e-6), missing CDR3, stop codons, out-of-frame junctions, or ambiguous translated residues. V3J clonotypes were defined as sequences sharing the same inferred V gene, J gene, and CDR3 amino acid sequence. Percentage overlap between repertoires was calculated by dividing the number of shared unique clonotypes by the size of the smaller repertoire. Repertoire richness was assessed with RTK rarefaction, the Chao1 estimator, and Recon v2.1 estimates of unobserved clonotypes. OLGA was used to compute generation probabilities for all TCRbeta clonotypes that the gDNA method yielded from a handful of donors. TCRdb stores this immuneACCESS table with in-frame sequences only. Part of the clones is absent; in the studies checked, under half of the shortfall reflects unresolved V genes, and no reason is known for the rest. That table furnishes V, J and clone size, whereas the DNA furnished D and trimming. Counted in this sample were about 2 million clones; approximately 95% of them appeared once. The ten largest clonotypes hold around 1.1% of the sample.

Trimming removed 4 bases from V and 4 bases from J, leaving 11 bases between the germline ends. In the germline V gene, CDR1 corresponds to ENHRY and CDR2 to SYGVKD. From cysteine to phenylalanine, the CDR3 is 14 amino acids long. Only CDR3 DNA remains: 42 bases, in frame from the first base. CD8 naive samples consisted of CD45RO-negative cells that were positively selected for CCR7, yielding a CD45RA+CCR7+ population without TemRA cells. Donors were healthy HIV-negative adults with no recently reported acute infections or vaccinations. Every donor was a Caucasian adult living in Nashville, Tennessee, USA. Blood was collected by leukapheresis, and PBMCs were isolated by Ficoll-Histopaque density gradient centrifugation and then cryopreserved in liquid nitrogen vapor phase. Analytical flow cytometry was used to check the purity and quantity of every magnetically sorted T cell population. From each sorted fraction, genomic DNA was isolated and quantified by UV absorbance on a Nanodrop 2000c.

Details on this clone: Its antigen specificity is not known. Per-base qualities were not stored, and no clone one base away is much larger.

Sequences were obtained from naive CD8+ T cells sorted from blood. The cell subset or site label on this specimen signifies: CD45RA+CCR7+. The chain was built from TRBV10-3 and TRBJ2-1, with a tentative D gene TRBD2 over 5 matching bases. This TCR derives from a man aged 18-30 years in good health. CDR3 protein: CAISGGGQYNEQFF. In nucleotide form, the sequence is TGTGCCATCAGTGGCGGCGGGCAGTACAATGAGCAGTTCTTC.